A single sample gave rise to the 20 T cell receptor beta chains below, sequenced in a study of blood T cell repertoires in COVID-19. Generated by immunoSEQ multiplex PCR, the TCRdb table keeps only in-frame clones and is missing some. The sample records about 36,000 clones, about 85% being singletons. The material sequenced was peripheral blood. The receptors here all came from a human donor in a cohort sampled during active COVID-19.

The chain has TRBV19 and TRBJ2-7; possibly TRBD1 for D (5 bases). Germline loops: CDR1 LNHDA, CDR2 SQIVND (reference sequence). Trimming pared 2 bases from V and 1 base from J, leaving 9 bases between. CDR3 length: 14 amino acids. CDR3 in DNA: TGTGCCAGTAGTATACTAACAGGATCCTACGAGCAGTACTTC. This sequence encodes CASSILTGSYEQYF.

The chain couples TRBV19 to TRBJ2-1, with 8 bases fitting TRBD2. The V segment lost 5 bases and the J segment 11 bases; nucleotides outside the gene matches: 8. This CDR3 is built from 13 residues. Germline lookup yields CDR1 LNHDA and CDR2 SQIVND (reference sequence). CDR3 coding DNA: TGTGCCAGTAGTTCCGGACTAGCTCTTCAGCAGTTCTTC. It specifies CASSSGLALQQFF.

The V and J genes are TRBV18 and TRBJ2-7; 11 nucleotides match TRBD2. The germline gives CDR1 KGHSH, CDR2 LQKENI. V dropped 6 bases and J dropped 3; count of bases not matched to a gene: 4. CDR3 length: 14 residues. CDR3 sequence (DNA): TGTGCCAGCTCCCCCGGGACTAGCGGCTACGAGCAGTACTTC. Its protein product is CASSPGTSGYEQYF.

CDR3 protein: CATSVKQGASSYEQYF. As DNA, the CDR3 is TGTGCCACCAGTGTCAAGCAGGGGGCCAGCTCCTACGAGCAGTACTTC. The genes are TRBV24-1 and TRBJ2-7; 8 nucleotides align to TRBD1. Germline V gene data show CDR1 as KGHDR and CDR2 as SFDVKD. The ends lost 5 bases at V and 0 bases at J; junction bases unmatched: 8. This CDR3 is 16 amino acids long.

The CDR3 region has the DNA TGTGCCAGCAGCGCGAGTCGTACTGAAGCTTTCTTT. This encodes CASSASRTEAFF. V is TRBV7-2 and J is TRBJ1-1; D gene ambiguous. Germline V gene data show CDR1 as SGHTA and CDR2 as FQGNSA. Deletions cut 5 bases from V and 5 bases from J, with 9 bases between. The length of the CDR3 is 12 residues.

V usage is TRBV6-5 and J usage is TRBJ2-5; 7 bases are a match to TRBD1. CDR1 is MNHEY and CDR2 is SVGAGI in the germline V gene. With 6 bases clipped from V and 5 bases from J, the junction kept 12 bases outside the gene matches. This CDR3 spans 15 amino acids. The CDR3 bases are TGTGCCAGCAGGGGACAGCTTACCCTCTGGGAGACCCAGTACTTC. This translates into CASRGQLTLWETQYF.

The genes are TRBV19 and TRBJ1-6; 9 bases match TRBD1. Germline CDR1 and CDR2: LNHDA and SQIVND (reference sequence). This CDR3 has 14 residues. V lost 6 bases, J lost 6 bases, and 3 bases stayed unmatched. Here the CDR3 reads CASRGTGSNSPLHF. Written as DNA, the CDR3 is TGTGCCAGTAGGGGGACAGGGTCTAATTCACCCCTCCACTTT.

The chain joins TRBV4-3 to TRBJ2-2, with TRBD2 as a possible D gene (5 bases). This CDR3 region has 15 residues. V was clipped by 1 base and J by 2 bases, with 8 bases between them. The germline gives CDR1 LGHNA, CDR2 YSLEER. CDR3 coding DNA: TGCGCCAGCAGCCAAGCCGGGGTAAACACCGGGGAGCTGTTTTTT. Residues: CASSQAGVNTGELFF.

The rearrangement links TRBV28 to TRBJ1-1, with unresolved D. The V end lost 5 bases, the J end lost 5 bases, and 15 bases lay between the germline ends. The germline CDR1 and CDR2 sequences are MDHEN and SYDVKM. The CDR3 sequence is 14 residues long. CDR3 sequence: CASSPPRTGTEAFF. The DNA of the CDR3 is TGTGCCAGCAGTCCCCCGAGAACGGGGACTGAAGCTTTCTTT.

A note on this clone: Sequence at one end of the junction differs from germline and may be a read error. This CDR3 is CASSRDTLSDTQYF. The CDR3 DNA is TGTGCTAGCAGCCGGGACACTTTGTCCGATACGCAGTATTTT. This chain joins TRBV7-7 and TRBJ2-3, with D possibly matching TRBD1 (6 bases). This CDR3 has 14 residues. Looked up from germline, CDR1 is SSHAT and CDR2 is FNYEAQ (reference sequence).

The gene calls are TRBV24-1 and TRBJ1-1; TRBD1 agrees at 7 bases. CDR1 KGHDR and CDR2 SFDVKD come from the germline V gene. Trimming took 3 bases from V and 3 from J; bases not matched to a gene: 0. The CDR3 has 13 residues. The CDR3 reads CATSDGTDTEAFF. Here the CDR3 DNA reads TGTGCCACCAGTGATGGGACAGACACTGAAGCTTTCTTT.

The genes are TRBV2 and TRBJ1-2; no definite D call. The ends were cut back, 0 bases at V and 3 bases at J, with 8 bases in the middle. The germline gives CDR1 SNHLY, CDR2 FYNNEI. CDR3 size: 14 residues. CDR3 nucleotides: TGTGCCAGCAGTGAAGCGCCCGGGTACTATGGCTACACCTTC. Its protein product is CASSEAPGYYGYTF. The variable domain in full, with the rest retrieved from reference TRBV2 and TRBJ1-2, is EPEVTQTPSHQVTQMGQEVILRCVPISNHLYFYWYRQILGQKVEFLVSFYNNEISEKSEIFDDQFSVERPDGSNFTLKIRSTKLEDSAMYFCASSEAPGYYGYTFGSGTRLTVV.

This chain connects TRBV11-2 to TRBJ2-1; 9 bases agree with TRBD1. Trimming at V came to 5 bases and at J to 5 bases, leaving 10 bases not matched to a gene. Germline CDR1 SGHAT, CDR2 FQNNGV. The CDR3 is 16 residues long. In DNA, the CDR3 is TGTGCCAGCAGCCCCCTCGGGACAGGGTTTAACAATGAGCAGTTCTTC. Its protein product is CASSPLGTGFNNEQFF.

About this clone itself: Other DNA sequences of this sample code for an identical CDR3. The genes are TRBV9 and TRBJ1-2, with 8 bases fitting TRBD1. Trimming at V came to 2 bases and at J to 8 bases, leaving 5 bases not matched to a gene. Germline V gene lookup returns CDR1 SGDLS and CDR2 YYNGEE. This CDR3 has 13 residues. The CDR3 loop reads CASSVDRGYGYTF. The CDR3, as DNA: TGTGCCAGCAGCGTCGACAGGGGCTACGGCTACACCTTC. Filled out from reference TRBV9 and TRBJ1-2, the complete variable domain reads DSGVTQTPKHLITATGQRVTLRCSPRSGDLSVYWYQQSLDQGLQFLIQYYNGEERAKGNILERFSAQQFPDLHSELNLSSLELGDSALYFCASSVDRGYGYTFGSGTRLTVV.

The chain couples TRBV19 to TRBJ1-5; D is undetermined. The V and J ends lost 0 bases and 9 bases respectively, with 15 bases between them. The CDR3 loop spans 15 amino acids. In germline, CDR1 is LNHDA, CDR2 SQIVND (reference sequence). The CDR3 protein is CASSIDLGSVVPQHF. DNA of the CDR3: TGTGCCAGTAGTATAGATCTTGGCAGCGTCGTGCCCCAGCATTTT.

The chain joins TRBV6-1 to TRBJ2-5; a possible D gene is TRBD1 (6 bases). The germline V gene has CDR1 MNHNS and CDR2 SASEGT. The CDR3 runs 14 residues. V lost 7 bases and J lost 2, with 14 bases in between. This chain's CDR3 is CASTTGSGQETQYF. The CDR3 DNA reads TGTGCCAGCACCACAGGGTCGGGGCAAGAGACCCAGTACTTC.

The rearrangement links TRBV28 to TRBJ1-4, with D perhaps matching TRBD1 (5 bases). CDR3 length: 13 amino acids. The germline V and J ends were trimmed by 8 bases and 0 bases, with 7 bases remaining between them. The germline V gene encodes CDR1 MDHEN and CDR2 SYDVKM. The CDR3 nucleotides read TGTGCCAGCCGGACACCAACTAATGAAAAACTGTTTTTT. Amino acid sequence: CASRTPTNEKLFF.

The V call is TRBV29-1, the J call TRBJ2-3; 7 bases are shared with TRBD2. V was pared by 3 bases and J by 1 base, with 4 bases of the junction left unmatched. The CDR3 consists of 14 residues. Germline-derived CDR1 and CDR2 are SQVTM and ANQGSEA. This CDR3 reads CSVDGGVGTDTQYF. Written as DNA, the CDR3 is TGCAGCGTTGATGGGGGGGTGGGCACAGATACGCAGTATTTT.

The chain has TRBV6-5 and TRBJ1-1; D ambiguous. The germline V and J ends were trimmed by 7 bases and 1 base, with 10 bases remaining between them. Germline CDR1 and CDR2: MNHEY and SVGAGI. CDR3 size: 13 residues. The CDR3: CASTGSANTEAFF. The CDR3 DNA reads as TGTGCCAGCACGGGTTCGGCGAACACTGAAGCTTTCTTT.

V usage is TRBV7-2 and J usage is TRBJ2-7; TRBD1 matches 9 bases. CDR1 SGHTA and CDR2 FQGNSA come from the germline V gene. The CDR3 spans 14 residues. V trimming: 4 bases; J trimming: 6 bases; junction bases outside the gene matches: 7. The CDR3 loop is CASSWEGQGAEQYF. Written as DNA, the CDR3 is TGTGCCAGCAGCTGGGAGGGACAGGGTGCCGAGCAGTACTTC.